A selection of T cell receptor beta chains follows, all from one sample in a study of blood T cell repertoires in COVID-19. Measured with immunoSEQ multiplex PCR; TCRdb has only the in-frame clones, and not every one. The sample lists about 190,000 clones, around 86% occurring once. Sequenced: peripheral blood. The receptors shown here come from a man aged 40-49 years with active or convalescent COVID-19. Both conserved end residues are part of each CDR3. A D gene is named only where the DNA matches it firmly. The listing skips clone size in some rows; elsewhere it reads once, few, many or a size class.

TRBV27	NA	NA	TRBJ1-5	TGTGCCAGCAGTTCCGAACTATATAGCAATCAGCCCCAGCATTTT	CASSSELYSNQPQHF
TRBV15	NA	NA	TRBJ1-6	TGTGCCACCAGCAGGAGTGCGGAGAATTCACCCCTCCACTTT	CATSRSAENSPLHF
TRBV6-6	NA	TRBD1	TRBJ1-3	TGTGCCAGTAGGGACAGCAAGAGCTCTGGAAACACCATATATTTT	CASRDSKSSGNTIYF
TRBV5-5	NA	TRBD1	TRBJ2-7	TGTGCCAGCAGCTTGGTGGGACAGGGGTCCTCCTACGAGCAGTACTTC	CASSLVGQGSSYEQYF
TRBV27	NA	NA	TRBJ2-2	TGTGCCAGCAGTTTCGGGACAACGAACACCGGGGAGCTGTTTTTT	CASSFGTTNTGELFF
TRBV5-4	once	TRBD1	TRBJ2-2	TGTGCCAGCAGCTTGAGGACAGGGGGCACCGGGGAGCTGTTTTTT	CASSLRTGGTGELFF
TRBV25-1	NA	NA	TRBJ1-3	TGTGCCAGCAGTAGCCTACGGGGTTCTGGAAACACCATATATTTT	CASSSLRGSGNTIYF
TRBV15	NA	NA	TRBJ1-3	TGTGCCACCAGCAGAACTAGAGGCTCTGGAAACACCATATATTTT	CATSRTRGSGNTIYF
TRBV9	NA	TRBD2	TRBJ2-1	TGTGCCAGCAGCCCACTCTTGGAGGGCGGGGGAGGCAATGAGCAGTTCTTC	CASSPLLEGGGGNEQFF
TRBV7-9	NA	NA	TRBJ2-5	TGTGCCAGCAGCATCCGACAGGAAAACCAAGAGACCCAGTACTTC	CASSIRQENQETQYF
TRBV2	NA	NA	TRBJ1-2	TGTGCCAGCAGTGGAGATTCGACAGTCGGCTACACCTTC	CASSGDSTVGYTF
TRBV12-3/TRBV12-4	NA	TRBD1	TRBJ1-2	TGTGCCAGCAGCCCGACAGGGGGCAATGGCTACACCTTC	CASSPTGGNGYTF
TRBV6-5	NA	NA	TRBJ1-2	TGTGCCAGCAGTTACTCGAGGCGACGGGATGGCTACACCTTC	CASSYSRRRDGYTF
TRBV15	NA	TRBD1	TRBJ2-5	TGTGCCACCAGCAGCCAAAACCACAGGGGGGAGACCCAGTACTTC	CATSSQNHRGETQYF
TRBV15	NA	NA	TRBJ2-7	TGTGCCACCAGCAGAGATGGGCAGGGGCCCCGCTCCTACGAGCAGTACTTC	CATSRDGQGPRSYEQYF
TRBV3-1/TRBV3-2	few	NA	TRBJ1-4	TGTGCCAGCAGCCAAGAACAGGGTTGGGAAAAACTGTTTTTT	CASSQEQGWEKLFF
TRBV3-1/TRBV3-2	NA	TRBD1	TRBJ1-4	TGTGCCAGCAGCCCAAGGGAGAGGGGGCGCCTTGAAAAACTGTTTTTT	CASSPRERGRLEKLFF
TRBV28	NA	NA	TRBJ2-1	TGTGCCAGTGATCGATCCAGGGGTTATGAGCAGTTCTTC	CASDRSRGYEQFF
TRBV5-1	NA	TRBD1	TRBJ2-1	TGCGCCAGCAGCGAACGACAGGGGAATGAGCAGTTCTTC	CASSERQGNEQFF
TRBV5-1	NA	TRBD2	TRBJ2-3	TGCGCCAGCAGCTTGGAGGCTAGCGGACACACAGATACGCAGTATTTT	CASSLEASGHTDTQYF